These 20 T cell receptor beta chains were sequenced from one sample in a study of monozygotic twins with inflammatory bowel disease. TCRdb derives one entry per CDR3 protein from the 5' RACE reads, leaving out DNA. Its listing shows about 380,000 distinct CDR3 sequences. Sequenced: blood. The receptors originated from a human donor with ulcerative colitis or Crohn's disease, or a healthy co-twin of an affected twin (not recorded which).

The chain combines TRBV11-2 with TRBJ2-2. CDR1 and CDR2 (germline): SGHAT, FQNNGV. CDR3 length: 13 residues. The CDR3 is CASSPVMDGELFF.

The chain uses TRBV12-3 or TRBV12-4 and TRBJ2-2. The CDR3 consists of 14 residues. The CDR3: CASSLSASGGELFF.

The V and J genes are TRBV20-1 and TRBJ2-5; the TCRdb D gene call, TRBD2, has no DNA to confirm it. Germline lookup yields CDR1 DFQATT and CDR2 SNEGSKA (reference sequence). CDR3 length: 16 amino acids. The CDR3 is CSARVGGGMGQETQYF.

This chain joins TRBV19 and TRBJ1-6; TCRdb outputs TRBD1, but without DNA this stays unchecked. This CDR3 spans 15 amino acids. Germline V gene lookup returns CDR1 LNHDA and CDR2 SQIVND (reference sequence). The CDR3 region is CASSRSGQGNSPLHF.

V gene TRBV25-1 combines with J gene TRBJ2-1; TCRdb outputs TRBD1, but without DNA this stays unchecked. Germline V gene sequence: CDR1 MGHDK, CDR2 SYGVNS. The CDR3 is made up of 16 amino acids. The CDR3 sequence: CASSGYGTLGYYEQFF.

The chain is built from TRBV29-1 and TRBJ2-3; TCRdb calls TRBD1, which cannot be checked without DNA. Germline values: CDR1 SQVTM, CDR2 ANQGSEA. The CDR3 is made up of 14 amino acids. This CDR3 is CSVVTADRADTQYF.

V is TRBV6-5 and J is TRBJ2-2. Germline loops: CDR1 MNHEY, CDR2 SVGAGI. CDR3 length equals 16 residues. Here the CDR3 reads CASSYSYVGSGGELFF.

The V call is TRBV4-1, the J call TRBJ2-2; TCRdb picks TRBD2, but there is no DNA to check that call. Per germline, CDR1 MGHRA and CDR2 YSYEKL. The CDR3 has 16 amino acids. The CDR3: CASSQDLAGRTGELFF.

This chain connects TRBV28 to TRBJ2-1. CDR3 length: 14 amino acids. CDR1 and CDR2 (germline): MDHEN, SYDVKM. CDR3 protein: CASSPTRPDSEQFF.

The genes are TRBV5-1 and TRBJ2-7; as DNA is missing, the TRBD1 call by TCRdb cannot be tested. Germline V gene lookup returns CDR1 SGHRS and CDR2 YFSETQ. This CDR3 has 18 amino acids. CDR3 amino acids: CASSSGGQGATSSYEQYF.

CDR3 amino acids: CASTTGGCSNQPQHF. V is TRBV2 and J is TRBJ1-5; TCRdb returns TRBD1, unconfirmable since there is no DNA. The CDR3 loop spans 15 amino acids. Germline CDR1 SNHLY, CDR2 FYNNEI.

The chain combines TRBV12-3 or TRBV12-4 with TRBJ2-1; TCRdb picks TRBD2, but there is no DNA to check that call. The CDR3 is 16 residues long. The CDR3 sequence: CASSRKSGGMHNEQFF.

This sequence joins TRBV5-4 and TRBJ2-7; TCRdb proposes TRBD1, but this gene call is untestable without DNA. This CDR3 comprises 16 residues. Germline values: CDR1 SGHNT, CDR2 YYREEE (reference sequence). Here the CDR3 reads CASSLNSGSGDRAQYF.

J is TRBJ2-5 and V is TRBV2; checking the TCRdb D call of TRBD2 is not possible without DNA. This CDR3 region has 15 residues. Looked up from germline, CDR1 is SNHLY and CDR2 is FYNNEI. The CDR3 is CASTTSGGASETQYF. The variable domain in full, with the rest retrieved from reference TRBV2 and TRBJ2-5, is EPEVTQTPSHQVTQMGQEVILRCVPISNHLYFYWYRQILGQKVEFLVSFYNNEISEKSEIFDDQFSVERPDGSNFTLKIRSTKLEDSAMYFCASTTSGGASETQYFGPGTRLLVL.

The CDR3 region is CASSTSQGADEQFF. The V gene is TRBV21-1, the J gene TRBJ2-1; TCRdb's D gene call, TRBD1, goes unchecked for lack of DNA. TRBV21-1 is a known pseudogene. The CDR3 is made up of 14 amino acids.

This chain links TRBV2 with TRBJ1-1; TCRdb lists TRBD1, though no DNA is available to test this call. The germline V gene has CDR1 SNHLY and CDR2 FYNNEI. This CDR3 comprises 13 residues. CDR3 sequence: CASSFPGNTEAFF.

The V and J genes are TRBV29-1 and TRBJ2-5; the D call from TCRdb, TRBD1, cannot be confirmed without DNA. CDR1 and CDR2 (germline): SQVTM, ANQGSEA. The CDR3 length is 13 residues. CDR3 in amino acids: CSVEGQFQETQYF.

The chain links TRBV5-1 to TRBJ1-2; with no DNA, the TCRdb D assignment of TRBD1 cannot be verified. The germline gives CDR1 SGHRS, CDR2 YFSETQ. CDR3 length: 14 amino acids. The CDR3: CASSNRGADYGYTF. The entire variable domain, with the rest obtained from reference TRBV5-1 and TRBJ1-2, is as follows: KAGVTQTPRYLIKTRGQQVTLSCSPISGHRSVSWYQQTPGQGLQFLFEYFSETQRNKGNFPGRFSGRQFSNSRSEMNVSTLELGDSALYLCASSNRGADYGYTFGSGTRLTVV.

The chain is built from TRBV29-1 and TRBJ2-4; the D call of TRBD1 rests on TCRdb alone, since no DNA is present to check it. The germline V gene has CDR1 SQVTM and CDR2 ANQGSEA. The CDR3 is 16 residues long. CDR3 amino acids: CSVEIPRGTTKNIQYF.

The CDR3 reads CASSPERGSKNIQYF. The chain recombines TRBV5-1 with TRBJ2-4; TCRdb reports TRBD1, a call that lacks DNA to check it against. The CDR3 is made up of 15 amino acids. Looked up from germline, CDR1 is SGHRS and CDR2 is YFSETQ.